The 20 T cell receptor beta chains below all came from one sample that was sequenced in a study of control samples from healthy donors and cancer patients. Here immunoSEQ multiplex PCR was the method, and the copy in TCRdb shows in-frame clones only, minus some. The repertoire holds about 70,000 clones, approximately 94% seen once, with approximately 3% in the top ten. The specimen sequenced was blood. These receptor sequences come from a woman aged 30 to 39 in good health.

The chain's CDR3 is CASKWRGGEQFF. The CDR3 DNA sequence: TGTGCCAGTAAGTGGAGAGGGGGTGAGCAGTTCTTC. This chain joins TRBV19 and TRBJ2-1; weak D call: TRBD1 (6 bases). The CDR3 loop spans 12 amino acids. The V and J ends lost 7 bases and 9 bases respectively, with 13 bases between them. CDR1 is LNHDA, CDR2 SQIVND, per germline (reference sequence).

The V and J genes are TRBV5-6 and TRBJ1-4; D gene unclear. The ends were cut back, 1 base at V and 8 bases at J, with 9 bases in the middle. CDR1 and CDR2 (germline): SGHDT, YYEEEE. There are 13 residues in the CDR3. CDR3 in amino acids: CASSLQADEKLFF. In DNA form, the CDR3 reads TGTGCCAGCAGCTTGCAAGCGGACGAAAAACTGTTTTTT.

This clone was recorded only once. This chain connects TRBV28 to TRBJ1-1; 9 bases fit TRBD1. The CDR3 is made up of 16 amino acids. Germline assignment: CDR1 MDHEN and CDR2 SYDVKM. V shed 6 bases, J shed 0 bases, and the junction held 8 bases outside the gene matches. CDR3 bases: TGTGCCAGCAGCCCCTTAAGGACAGGGGTGAACACTGAAGCTTTCTTT. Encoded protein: CASSPLRTGVNTEAFF.

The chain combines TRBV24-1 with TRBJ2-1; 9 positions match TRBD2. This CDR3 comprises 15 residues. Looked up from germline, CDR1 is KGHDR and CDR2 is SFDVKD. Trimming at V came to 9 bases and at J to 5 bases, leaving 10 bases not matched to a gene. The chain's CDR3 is CATAGGGDQNNEQFF. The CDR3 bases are TGTGCCACCGCAGGCGGGGGGGACCAGAACAATGAGCAGTTCTTC.

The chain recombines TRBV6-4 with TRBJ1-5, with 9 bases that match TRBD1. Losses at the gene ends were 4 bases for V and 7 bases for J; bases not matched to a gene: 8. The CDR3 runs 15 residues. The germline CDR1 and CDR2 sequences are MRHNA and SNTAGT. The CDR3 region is CASSGPGQGLQPQHF. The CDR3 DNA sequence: TGTGCCAGCAGTGGTCCGGGACAGGGCCTCCAGCCCCAGCATTTT.

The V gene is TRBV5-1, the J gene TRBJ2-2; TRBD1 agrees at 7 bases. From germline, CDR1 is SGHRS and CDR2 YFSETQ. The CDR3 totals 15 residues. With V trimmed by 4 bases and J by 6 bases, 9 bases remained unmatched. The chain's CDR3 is CASSQGQAWPGELFF. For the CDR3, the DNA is TGCGCCAGCAGCCAAGGACAGGCCTGGCCCGGGGAGCTGTTTTTT.

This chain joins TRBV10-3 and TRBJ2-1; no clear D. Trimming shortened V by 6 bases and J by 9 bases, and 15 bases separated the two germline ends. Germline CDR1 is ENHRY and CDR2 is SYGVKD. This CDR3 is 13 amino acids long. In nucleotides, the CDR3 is TGTGCCATCAGGGGCACCGTAGTAGGTGAGCAGTTCTTC. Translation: CAIRGTVVGEQFF.

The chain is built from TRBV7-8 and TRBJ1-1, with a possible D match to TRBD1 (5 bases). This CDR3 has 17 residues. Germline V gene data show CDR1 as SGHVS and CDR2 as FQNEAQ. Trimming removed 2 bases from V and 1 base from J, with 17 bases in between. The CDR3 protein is CASSLSKAGTGNTEAFF. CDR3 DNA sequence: TGTGCCAGCAGCTTAAGTAAAGCAGGGACCGGGAACACTGAAGCTTTCTTT.

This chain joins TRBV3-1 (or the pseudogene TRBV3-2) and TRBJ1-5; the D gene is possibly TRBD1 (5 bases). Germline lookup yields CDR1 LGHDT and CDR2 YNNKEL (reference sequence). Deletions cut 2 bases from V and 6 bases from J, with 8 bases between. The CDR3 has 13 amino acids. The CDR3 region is CASSQQGTQPQHF. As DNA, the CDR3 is TGTGCCAGCAGCCAACAGGGCACTCAGCCCCAGCATTTT.

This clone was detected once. The CDR3 DNA reads as TGCGCCAGCAGCTCCCCCCCACCCTACATGATGAGTAATGAGCAGTTCTTC. Translation gives CASSSPPPYMMSNEQFF. The J gene is TRBJ2-1, the V gene TRBV5-1; D not certain. The CDR3 spans 17 residues. Trimming removed 3 bases from V and 7 bases from J, with 23 bases in between. Germline CDR1 and CDR2: SGHRS and YFSETQ.

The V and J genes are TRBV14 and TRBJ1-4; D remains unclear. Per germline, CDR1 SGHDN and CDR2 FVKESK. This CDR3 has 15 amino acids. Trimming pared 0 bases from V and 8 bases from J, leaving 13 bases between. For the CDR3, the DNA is TGTGCCAGCAGCCAAGATTTCGGGAGGCACGAAAAACTGTTTTTT. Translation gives CASSQDFGRHEKLFF.

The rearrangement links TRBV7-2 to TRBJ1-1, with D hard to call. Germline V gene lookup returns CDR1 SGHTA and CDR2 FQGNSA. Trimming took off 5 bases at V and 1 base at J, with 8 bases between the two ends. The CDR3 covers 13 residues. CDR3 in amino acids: CASSVGKNTEAFF. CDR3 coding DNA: TGTGCCAGCAGCGTCGGGAAGAACACTGAAGCTTTCTTT.

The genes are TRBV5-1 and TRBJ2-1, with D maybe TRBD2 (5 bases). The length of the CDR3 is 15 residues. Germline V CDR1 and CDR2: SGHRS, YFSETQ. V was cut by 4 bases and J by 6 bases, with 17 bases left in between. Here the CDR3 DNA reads TGCGCCAGCAGCCCGGATTTGGGAGTCTTCAATGAGCAGTTCTTC. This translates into CASSPDLGVFNEQFF.

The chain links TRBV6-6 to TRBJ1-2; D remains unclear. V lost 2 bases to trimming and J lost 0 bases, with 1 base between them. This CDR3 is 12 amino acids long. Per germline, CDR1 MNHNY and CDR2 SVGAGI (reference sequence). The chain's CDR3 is CASSYPNYGYTF. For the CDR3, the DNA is TGTGCCAGCAGTTACCCTAACTATGGCTACACCTTC.

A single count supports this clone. The CDR3 coding sequence is TGTGCCATACGAAGCATGAACACTGAAGCTTTCTTT. Its translation: CAIRSMNTEAFF. The J gene is TRBJ1-1, the V gene TRBV28; D unclear. The CDR3 runs to 12 residues. Germline V lookup: CDR1 MDHEN, CDR2 SYDVKM. V gave up 10 bases and J gave up 0 bases, with 9 bases separating them.

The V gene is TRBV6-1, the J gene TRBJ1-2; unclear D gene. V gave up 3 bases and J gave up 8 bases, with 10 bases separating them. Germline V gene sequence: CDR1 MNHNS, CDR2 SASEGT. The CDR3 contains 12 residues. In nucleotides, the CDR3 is TGTGCCAGCAGTGACAGACTAGGGGGCTACACCTTC. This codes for CASSDRLGGYTF.

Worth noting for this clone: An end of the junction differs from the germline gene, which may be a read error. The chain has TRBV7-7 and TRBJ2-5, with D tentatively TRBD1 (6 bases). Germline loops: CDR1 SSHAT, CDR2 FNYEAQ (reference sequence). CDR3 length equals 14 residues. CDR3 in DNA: TGTGCTAGCAGCTTACAGGGTTATCCAGAGACCCAGTACTTC. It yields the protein CASSLQGYPETQYF. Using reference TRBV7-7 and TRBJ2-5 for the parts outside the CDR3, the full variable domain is GAGVSQSPRYKVTKRGQDVTLRCDPISSHATLYWYQQALGQGPEFLTYFNYEAQPDKSGLPSDRFSAERPEGSISTLTIQRTEQRDSAMYRCASSLQGYPETQYFGPGTRLLVL.

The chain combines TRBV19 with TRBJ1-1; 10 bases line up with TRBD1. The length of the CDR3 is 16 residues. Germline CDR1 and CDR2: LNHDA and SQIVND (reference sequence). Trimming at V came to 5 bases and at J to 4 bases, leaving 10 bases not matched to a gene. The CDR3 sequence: CASSPLGTGVSTEAFF. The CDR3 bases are TGTGCCAGTAGTCCCTTAGGGACAGGGGTCTCCACTGAAGCTTTCTTT. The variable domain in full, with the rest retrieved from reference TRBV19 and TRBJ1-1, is DGGITQSPKYLFRKEGQNVTLSCEQNLNHDAMYWYRQDPGQGLRLIYYSQIVNDFQKGDIAEGYSVSREKKESFPLTVTSAQKNPTAFYLCASSPLGTGVSTEAFFGQGTRLTVV.

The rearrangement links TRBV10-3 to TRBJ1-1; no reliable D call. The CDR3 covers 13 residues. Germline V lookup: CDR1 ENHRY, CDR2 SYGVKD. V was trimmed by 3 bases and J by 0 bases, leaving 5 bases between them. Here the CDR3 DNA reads TGTGCCATCAGTGAAACAGTGAACACTGAAGCTTTCTTT. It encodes CAISETVNTEAFF.

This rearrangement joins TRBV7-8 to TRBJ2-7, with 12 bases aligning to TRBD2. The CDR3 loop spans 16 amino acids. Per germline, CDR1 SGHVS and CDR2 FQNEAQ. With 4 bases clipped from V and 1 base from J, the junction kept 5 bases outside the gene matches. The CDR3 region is CASSSKLAGGSYEQYF. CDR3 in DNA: TGTGCCAGCAGCTCCAAACTAGCGGGGGGATCCTACGAGCAGTACTTC.